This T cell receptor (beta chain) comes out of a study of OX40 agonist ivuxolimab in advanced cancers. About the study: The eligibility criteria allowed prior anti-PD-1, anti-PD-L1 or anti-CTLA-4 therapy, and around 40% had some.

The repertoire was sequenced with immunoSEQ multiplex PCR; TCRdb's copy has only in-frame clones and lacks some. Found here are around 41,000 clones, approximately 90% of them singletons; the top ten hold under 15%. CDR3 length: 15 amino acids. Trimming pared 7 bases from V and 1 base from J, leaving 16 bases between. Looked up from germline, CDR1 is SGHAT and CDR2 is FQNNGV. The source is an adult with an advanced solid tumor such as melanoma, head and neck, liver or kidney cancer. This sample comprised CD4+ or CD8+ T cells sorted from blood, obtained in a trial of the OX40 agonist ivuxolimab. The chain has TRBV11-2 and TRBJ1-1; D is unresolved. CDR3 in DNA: TGTGCCAGCAACCTACTGTCTGGTACGAACACTGAAGCTTTCTTT. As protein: CASNLLSGTNTEAFF.